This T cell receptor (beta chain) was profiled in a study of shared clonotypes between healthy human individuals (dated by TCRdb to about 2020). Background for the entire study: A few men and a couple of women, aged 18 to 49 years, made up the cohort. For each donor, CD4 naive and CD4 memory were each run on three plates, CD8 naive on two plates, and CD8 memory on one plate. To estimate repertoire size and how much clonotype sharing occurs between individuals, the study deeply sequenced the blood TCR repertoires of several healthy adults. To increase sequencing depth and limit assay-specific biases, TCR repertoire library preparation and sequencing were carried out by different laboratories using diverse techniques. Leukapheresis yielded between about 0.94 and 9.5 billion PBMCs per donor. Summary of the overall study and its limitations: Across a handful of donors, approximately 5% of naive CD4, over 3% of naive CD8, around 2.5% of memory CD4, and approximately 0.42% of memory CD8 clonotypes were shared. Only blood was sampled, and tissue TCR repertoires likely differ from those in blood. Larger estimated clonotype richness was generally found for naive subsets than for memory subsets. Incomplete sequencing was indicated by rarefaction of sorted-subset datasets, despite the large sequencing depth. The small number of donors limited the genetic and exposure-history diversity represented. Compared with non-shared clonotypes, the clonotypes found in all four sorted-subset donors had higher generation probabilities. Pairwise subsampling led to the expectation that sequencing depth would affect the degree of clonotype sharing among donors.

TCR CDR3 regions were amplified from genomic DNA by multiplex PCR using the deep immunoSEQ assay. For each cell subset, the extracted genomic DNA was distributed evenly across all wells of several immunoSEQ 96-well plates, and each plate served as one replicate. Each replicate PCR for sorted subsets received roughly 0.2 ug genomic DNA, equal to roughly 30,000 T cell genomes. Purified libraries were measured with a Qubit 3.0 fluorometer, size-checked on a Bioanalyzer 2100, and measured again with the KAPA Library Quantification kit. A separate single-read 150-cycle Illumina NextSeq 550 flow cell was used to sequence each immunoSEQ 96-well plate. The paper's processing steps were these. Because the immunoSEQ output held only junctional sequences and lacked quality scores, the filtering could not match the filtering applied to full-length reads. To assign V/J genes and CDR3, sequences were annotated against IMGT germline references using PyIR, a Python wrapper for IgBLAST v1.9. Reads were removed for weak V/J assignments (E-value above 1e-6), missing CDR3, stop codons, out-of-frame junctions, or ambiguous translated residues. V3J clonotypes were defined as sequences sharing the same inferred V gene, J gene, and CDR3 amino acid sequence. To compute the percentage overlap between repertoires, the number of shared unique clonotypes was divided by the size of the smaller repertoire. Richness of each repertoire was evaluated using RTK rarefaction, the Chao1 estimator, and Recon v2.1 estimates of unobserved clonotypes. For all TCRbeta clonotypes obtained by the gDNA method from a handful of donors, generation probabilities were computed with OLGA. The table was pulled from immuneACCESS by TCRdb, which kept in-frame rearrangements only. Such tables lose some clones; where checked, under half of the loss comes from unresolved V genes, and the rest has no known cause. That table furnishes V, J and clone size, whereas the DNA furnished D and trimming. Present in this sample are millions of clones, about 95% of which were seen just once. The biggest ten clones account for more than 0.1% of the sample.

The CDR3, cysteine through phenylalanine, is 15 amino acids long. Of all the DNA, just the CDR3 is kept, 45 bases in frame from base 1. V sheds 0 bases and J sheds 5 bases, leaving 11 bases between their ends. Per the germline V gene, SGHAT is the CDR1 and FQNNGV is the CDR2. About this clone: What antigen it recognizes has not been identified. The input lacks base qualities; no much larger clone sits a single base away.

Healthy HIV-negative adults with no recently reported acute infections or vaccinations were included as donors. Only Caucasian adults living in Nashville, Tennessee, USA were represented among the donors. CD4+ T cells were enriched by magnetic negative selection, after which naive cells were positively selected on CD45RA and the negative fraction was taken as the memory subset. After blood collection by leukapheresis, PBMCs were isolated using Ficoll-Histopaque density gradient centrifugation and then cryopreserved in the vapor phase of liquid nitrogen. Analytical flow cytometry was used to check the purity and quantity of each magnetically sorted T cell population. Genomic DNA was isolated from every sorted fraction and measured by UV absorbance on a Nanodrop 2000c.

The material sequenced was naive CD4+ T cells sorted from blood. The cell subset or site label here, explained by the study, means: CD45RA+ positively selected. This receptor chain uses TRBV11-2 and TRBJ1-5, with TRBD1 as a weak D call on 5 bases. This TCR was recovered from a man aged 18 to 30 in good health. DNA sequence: TGTGCCAGCAGCTTAGACGGGACGCTTTATCAGCCCCAGCATTTT. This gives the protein CASSLDGTLYQPQHF.